Shown below are 4 T cell receptor beta chains from a single sample sequenced in a study of a mutant IDH1 vaccine in newly diagnosed glioma. These receptors lack a known antigen. Time point defined: week 23, last vaccination. Vaccination used 300 ug of mutant IDH1 20-mer peptide per dose, with topical imiquimod. Sequencing used immunoSEQ multiplex PCR; TCRdb keeps in-frame clones, though not all of them. The sample lists approximately 60,000 clones, roughly 85% occurring once. Here the sequenced sample was PBMCs, taken from a glioma patient whose treatment included an IDH1 peptide vaccine. These TCRs come from a man aged 25-40 years with glioma.

The CDR3 loop is CASPVGPSTDTQYF. Written as DNA, the CDR3 is TGTGCCAGCCCTGTGGGCCCTAGCACAGATACGCAGTATTTT. The J gene is TRBJ2-3, the V gene TRBV18; no definite D call. Germline CDR1 and CDR2: KGHSH and LQKENI. The CDR3 runs to 14 residues. V gave up 8 bases and J gave up 0 bases, with 12 bases separating them.

The J gene is TRBJ2-1, the V gene TRBV7-2, with 8 positions matching TRBD2. Germline V gene lookup returns CDR1 SGHTA and CDR2 FQGNSA. CDR3 length equals 15 residues. The junction had 6 bases not matched to a gene; V was cut back by 5 bases and J by 3 bases. The DNA for the CDR3 is TGTGCCAGCAGCACAAGCGGGGGAGACTACAATGAGCAGTTCTTC. This translates into CASSTSGGDYNEQFF.

The CDR3 DNA reads as TGCGCCAGCAGCCTCCGGGACAGGAAAGCTAACACTGAAGCTTTCTTT. Its translation: CASSLRDRKANTEAFF. The chain employs TRBV5-1 and TRBJ1-1, with 8 bases fitting TRBD1. This CDR3 contains 16 residues. The V gene's germline CDR1 is SGHRS and CDR2 YFSETQ. Losses at the gene ends were 4 bases for V and 2 bases for J; bases not matched to a gene: 10. The whole variable domain, remainder taken from reference TRBV5-1 and TRBJ1-1, is KAGVTQTPRYLIKTRGQQVTLSCSPISGHRSVSWYQQTPGQGLQFLFEYFSETQRNKGNFPGRFSGRQFSNSRSEMNVSTLELGDSALYLCASSLRDRKANTEAFFGQGTRLTVV.

This sequence joins TRBV4-1 and TRBJ1-5; TRBD1 agrees at 9 bases. CDR1 and CDR2 (germline): MGHRA, YSYEKL. The CDR3 totals 15 residues. Trimming cost V 4 bases and J 5 bases; bases outside gene matches: 6. In DNA form, the CDR3 reads TGCGCCAGCAGCCCGAGGACAGGGGATGATCAGCCCCAGCATTTT. It codes for CASSPRTGDDQPQHF.